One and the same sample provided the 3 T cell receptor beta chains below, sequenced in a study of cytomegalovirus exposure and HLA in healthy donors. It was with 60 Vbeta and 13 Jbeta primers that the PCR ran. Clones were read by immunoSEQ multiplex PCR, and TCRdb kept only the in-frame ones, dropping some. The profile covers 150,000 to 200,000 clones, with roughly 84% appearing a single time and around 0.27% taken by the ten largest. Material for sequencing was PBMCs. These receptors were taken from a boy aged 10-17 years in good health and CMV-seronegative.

Here the CDR3 reads CASRRRGGDQPQHF. The CDR3 DNA follows: TGTGCCAGCCGCCGGAGGGGGGGGGATCAGCCCCAGCATTTT. This chain uses TRBV6-5 with TRBJ1-5; tentative D call: TRBD1 (6 bases). V was clipped by 8 bases and J by 5 bases, with 16 bases between them. The CDR3 consists of 14 residues. Per germline, CDR1 MNHEY and CDR2 SVGAGI.

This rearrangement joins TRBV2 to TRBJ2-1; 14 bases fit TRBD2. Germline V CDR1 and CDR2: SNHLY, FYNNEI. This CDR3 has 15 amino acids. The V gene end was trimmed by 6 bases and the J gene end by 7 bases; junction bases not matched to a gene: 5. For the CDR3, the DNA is TGTGCCAGCAGGACGACTAGCGGGAGGGTGAATGAGCAGTTCTTC. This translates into CASRTTSGRVNEQFF.

The CDR3 sequence: CASSIRGDTQYF. CDR3 sequence (DNA): TGCGCCAGCAGTATAAGGGGGGATACGCAGTATTTT. The rearrangement joins TRBV5-1 to TRBJ2-3; D perhaps matches TRBD1 (6 bases). CDR1 and CDR2 from the germline V gene are SGHRS and YFSETQ. V gave up 5 bases and J gave up 6 bases, with 10 bases separating them. CDR3 length equals 12 residues. The whole variable domain, filled in from reference TRBV5-1 and TRBJ2-3, reads KAGVTQTPRYLIKTRGQQVTLSCSPISGHRSVSWYQQTPGQGLQFLFEYFSETQRNKGNFPGRFSGRQFSNSRSEMNVSTLELGDSALYLCASSIRGDTQYFGPGTRLTVL.